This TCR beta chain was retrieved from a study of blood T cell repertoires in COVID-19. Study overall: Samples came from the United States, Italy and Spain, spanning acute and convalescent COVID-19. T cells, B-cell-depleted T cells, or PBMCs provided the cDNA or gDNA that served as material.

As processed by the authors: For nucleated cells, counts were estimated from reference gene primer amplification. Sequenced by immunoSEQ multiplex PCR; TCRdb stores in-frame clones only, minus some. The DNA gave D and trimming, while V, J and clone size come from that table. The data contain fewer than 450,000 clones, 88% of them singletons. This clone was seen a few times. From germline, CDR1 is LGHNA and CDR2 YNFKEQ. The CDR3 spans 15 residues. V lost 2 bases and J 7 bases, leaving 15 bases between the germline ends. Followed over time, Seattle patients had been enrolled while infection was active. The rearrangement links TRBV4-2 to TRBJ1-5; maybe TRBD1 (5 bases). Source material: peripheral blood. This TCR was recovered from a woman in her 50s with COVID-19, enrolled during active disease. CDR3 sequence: CASSQIQESRQPQHF. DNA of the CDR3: TGTGCCAGCAGCCAAATACAGGAATCGAGACAGCCCCAGCATTTT.